The 26 T cell receptor beta chains presented below share a single source sample, sequenced in a study of regulatory T cells in long-lasting Graves disease. The time point was: newly diagnosed GD, antithyroid drugs for less than 3 months. PBMC RNA was the source of the TCR library. Arm-PCR with iRepertoire HTBI primers amplified the CDR3 regions for these TCR beta libraries. TCRdb itself ran the multiplex PCR reads through MiXCR, one entry per CDR3 protein. Here the sample spans around 420,000 distinct CDR3 sequences, around 15% being singletons. The sequences come from peripheral blood mononuclear cells (PBMCs), collected at new diagnosis, from a patient treated with antithyroid drugs. These receptor sequences come from a female donor with Graves disease.

This clonotype has a count of ten or more. V and J are TRBV6-1 and TRBJ2-1; 7 bases agree with TRBD2. Germline lookup yields CDR1 MNHNS and CDR2 SASEGT. The CDR3 runs 15 residues. The J segment lost 5 bases and the V segment lost 2 bases, leaving 6 bases of the junction unmatched. The CDR3 DNA follows: TGTGCCAGCAGTGAACCAGGACTAGGCAACAATGAGCAGTTCTTC. This sequence encodes CASSEPGLGNNEQFF.

The V gene is TRBV6-1, the J gene TRBJ2-7; 7 bases agree with TRBD2. Germline loops: CDR1 MNHNS, CDR2 SASEGT. The length of the CDR3 is 13 residues. J gave up 0 bases and V 6 bases, and 2 bases lay outside the gene matches. The CDR3 coding sequence is TGTGCCAGCAGCCGGGACTACTCCTACGAGCAGTACTTC. Translation: CASSRDYSYEQYF.

This clonotype has more than one count but fewer than ten. V and J are TRBV29-1 and TRBJ1-1; 7 bases fit TRBD1. The length of the CDR3 is 14 residues. Trimming took 2 bases from V and 0 from J; bases not matched to a gene: 3. Germline loops: CDR1 SQVTM, CDR2 ANQGSEA. The CDR3 sequence: CSVELTGMNTEAFF. In nucleotides, the CDR3 is TGCAGCGTTGAATTGACAGGGATGAACACTGAAGCTTTCTTT.

This clonotype was observed at least ten times. The rearrangement links TRBV28 to TRBJ2-7; unclear D gene. Germline V lookup: CDR1 MDHEN, CDR2 SYDVKM. V was trimmed by 6 bases and J by 0 bases, leaving 12 bases between them. This CDR3 has 14 amino acids. For the CDR3, the DNA is TGTGCCAGCAGCCCTCTAACCTCCTCCTACGAGCAGTACTTC. Translation: CASSPLTSSYEQYF.

In its sample, this clonotype was seen a few times. The chain employs TRBV6-1 and TRBJ1-4; 7 bases map to TRBD1. The V gene end was trimmed by 4 bases and the J gene end by 5 bases; junction bases not matched to a gene: 7. This CDR3 region has 15 residues. Germline CDR1 reads MNHNS; CDR2 reads SASEGT. The DNA of the CDR3 is TGTGCCAGCAGTGCATGGGACAGAACAAATGAAAAACTGTTTTTT. Its protein product is CASSAWDRTNEKLFF.

This chain uses TRBV6-2 or TRBV6-3 with TRBJ2-1; D possibly corresponds to TRBD2 (6 bases). Trimming left V 7 bases short and J 6 bases short, with 16 bases between. The CDR3 is 14 residues long. The germline V gene has CDR1 MNHEY and CDR2 SVGEGT. CDR3 sequence: CASIRVAVRNEQFF. The CDR3, as DNA: TGTGCCAGCATAAGGGTAGCGGTTCGCAATGAGCAGTTCTTC.

This clonotype was counted at least ten times. The chain combines TRBV3-1 with TRBJ1-1; unclear D gene. CDR1 is LGHDT and CDR2 is YNNKEL in the germline V gene (reference sequence). Trimming stripped 1 base from V and 5 bases from J, with 11 bases between. The CDR3 runs to 14 residues. The CDR3 nucleotides are TGTGCCAGCAGCCAAGGGGGTTACGGGACTGAAGCTTTCTTT. Its protein is CASSQGGYGTEAFF.

The chain combines TRBV14 with TRBJ2-1; D may match TRBD1 or TRBD2 (5 bases each). Germline CDR1 and CDR2: SGHDN and FVKESK. This CDR3 region has 14 residues. The V end lost 7 bases, the J end lost 0 bases, and 10 bases lay between the germline ends. CDR3 protein: CASMGTYSYNEQFF. In nucleotides, the CDR3 is TGTGCCAGCATGGGGACCTACTCCTACAATGAGCAGTTCTTC.

Comments on this clonotype: It is likely a read error: a sequence one base away is far more abundant. The chain couples TRBV28 to TRBJ2-4; TRBD2 matches 8 bases. CDR3 length: 16 amino acids. The germline gives CDR1 MDHEN, CDR2 SYDVKM. CDR3 sequence reads: CASTFRLRGRSNERFF. CDR3 in DNA: TGTGCCAGCACCTTTCGACTGCGCGGGAGGTCAAATGAGCGGTTCTTC.

Many counts were recorded for this clonotype. This chain uses TRBV4-1 with TRBJ1-2, with 9 bases identical to TRBD1. Germline CDR1 MGHRA, CDR2 YSYEKL. After removal of 3 bases from V and 7 bases from J, the junction contained 9 bases not matched to a gene. CDR3 length: 15 amino acids. Here the CDR3 reads CASSHPLQGALGYTF. The CDR3 DNA sequence: TGCGCCAGCAGCCACCCGTTACAGGGGGCGCTTGGCTACACCTTC.

The gene calls are TRBV30 and TRBJ1-4; tentative D call: TRBD1 (5 bases). CDR1 and CDR2 (germline): GTSNPN, SVGIG (reference sequence). Deletions cut 3 bases from V and 8 bases from J, with 13 bases between. This CDR3 is 13 amino acids long. In DNA, the CDR3 is TGTGCCTGGAGAGAATCTTGGGGGGAAAAACTGTTTTTT. Its translation is CAWRESWGEKLFF.

The chain couples TRBV27 to TRBJ2-7; D is perhaps TRBD2 (7 bases). The CDR3 length is 16 residues. Trimming pared 0 bases from V and 1 base from J, leaving 13 bases between. CDR1 MNHEY and CDR2 SMNVEV come from the germline V gene (reference sequence). The CDR3: CASSLSGGGASYEQYF. The CDR3 DNA follows: TGTGCCAGCAGTTTATCGGGAGGGGGGGCATCCTACGAGCAGTACTTC.

This clonotype was counted only a few times. V is TRBV2 and J is TRBJ2-7; TRBD2 is a possible D gene (5 bases). This CDR3 is built from 12 residues. CDR1 and CDR2 (germline): SNHLY, FYNNEI. V lost 7 bases and J 2 bases, leaving 9 bases between the germline ends. CDR3 DNA: TGTGCCAGCACGGACTCAACCTACGAGCAGTACTTC. This sequence encodes CASTDSTYEQYF.

This clonotype was detected many times. The chain combines TRBV20-1 with TRBJ2-2, with D tentatively TRBD1 (6 bases). V was clipped by 5 bases and J by 2 bases, with 9 bases between them. This CDR3 comprises 13 residues. Germline CDR1 DFQATT, CDR2 SNEGSKA (reference sequence). The CDR3 sequence is CSAATGNTGELFF. In nucleotides, the CDR3 is TGCAGTGCTGCGACAGGCAACACCGGGGAGCTGTTTTTT.

This clonotype was recorded at least ten times. A read error may produce the germline difference seen at one junction end. This chain uses TRBV5-1 with TRBJ2-2; 7 bases are shared with TRBD1. The CDR3 totals 15 residues. In germline, CDR1 is SGHRS, CDR2 YFSETQ. The DNA for the CDR3 is TGTGCCAGCAGCTTGGGGACAGCGAACACCGGGGAGCTGTTTTTT. Translation: CASSLGTANTGELFF.

This clonotype was detected only a few times. The junction shows a germline mismatch at one end, possibly a read error. The V gene is TRBV13, the J gene TRBJ1-4, with 9 bases matching TRBD1. Looked up from germline, CDR1 is PRHDT and CDR2 is FYEKMQ (reference sequence). The CDR3 totals 11 residues. As DNA, the CDR3 is TGTGCCAGCAGCTCCCGGGACAGGGTTATTTTT. Its protein is CASSSRDRVIF.

This clonotype was seen many times. The V call is TRBV28, the J call TRBJ1-6, with 8 bases aligning to TRBD1. The germline V gene has CDR1 MDHEN and CDR2 SYDVKM. This CDR3 has 15 amino acids. V lost 5 bases to trimming and J lost 6 bases; unmatched junction nucleotides: 6. CDR3 nucleotides: TGTGCCAGCAGTACCCCGCAGGGGGCTAATTCACCCCTCCACTTT. Protein: CASSTPQGANSPLHF. The whole variable domain, remainder taken from reference TRBV28 and TRBJ1-6, is DVKVTQSSRYLVKRTGEKVFLECVQDMDHENMFWYRQDPGLGLRLIYFSYDVKMKEKGDIPEGYSVSREKKERFSLILESASTNQTSMYLCASSTPQGANSPLHFGNGTRLTVT.

This clonotype was counted a few times. This chain joins TRBV18 and TRBJ1-2, with 7 bases lining up with TRBD1. J was trimmed by 4 bases and V by 4 bases; bases with no gene match: 9. From germline, CDR1 is KGHSH and CDR2 LQKENI. This CDR3 spans 15 amino acids. Here the CDR3 reads CASSQGAIFLYGYTF. The CDR3 DNA is TGTGCCAGCTCACAGGGGGCAATATTCCTCTATGGCTACACCTTC.

There are many counts of this clonotype. This chain links TRBV20-1 with TRBJ2-5; D remains ambiguous. The CDR3 consists of 10 residues. Deletions cut 4 bases from V and 6 bases from J, with 6 bases between. The germline V gene encodes CDR1 DFQATT and CDR2 SNEGSKA (reference sequence). The CDR3 DNA reads as TGCAGTGCTATTATGCAGACCCAGTACTTC. Its protein product is CSAIMQTQYF.

The table lists this clonotype with many counts. This chain links TRBV7-9 with TRBJ1-6, with D perhaps matching TRBD1 (5 bases). CDR1 and CDR2 from the germline V gene are SEHNR and FQNEAQ (reference sequence). CDR3 length: 13 residues. Trimming took off 5 bases at V and 12 bases at J, with 14 bases between the two ends. This CDR3 reads CASSRIVGGPLHF. As DNA, the CDR3 is TGTGCCAGCAGCCGAATCGTCGGGGGACCCCTCCACTTT.

This clonotype was recorded at least ten times. The chain links TRBV5-6 to TRBJ2-7; 12 nucleotides align to TRBD2. Germline V lookup: CDR1 SGHDT, CDR2 YYEEEE. This CDR3 spans 15 amino acids. V lost 3 bases, J lost 3 bases, and 4 bases stayed unmatched. The CDR3 protein is CASSSLAGGGYEQYF. In DNA form, the CDR3 reads TGTGCCAGCAGCTCCCTAGCGGGAGGGGGCTACGAGCAGTACTTC.

The chain joins TRBV2 to TRBJ2-7, with TRBD1 matching 7 bases. Trimming cost V 6 bases and J 5 bases; bases outside gene matches: 10. Germline V gene data show CDR1 as SNHLY and CDR2 as FYNNEI. The CDR3 extends over 14 amino acids. DNA of the CDR3: TGTGCCAGCAGGGGGAGACAGGGTTCCCACGAGCAGTACTTC. Translated: CASRGRQGSHEQYF.

Turning to this clonotype: This likely stems from a read error, as it lies one base from a far larger clone. This rearrangement joins TRBV29-1 to TRBJ2-1; D gene unclear. The DNA end is a closer match to TRBJ2-3, so the J assignment may be wrong. Germline V gives CDR1 SQVTM, CDR2 ANQGSEA. The length of the CDR3 is 11 residues. CDR3 DNA sequence: TGCAGCGTTGAATACGCAGATACGCAGTATTTT. It translates to CSVEYADTQYF.

The V gene is TRBV4-1, the J gene TRBJ2-7; D is undetermined. The ends were cut back, 1 base at V and 2 bases at J, with 6 bases in the middle. CDR1 and CDR2 from the germline V gene are MGHRA and YSYEKL. The length of the CDR3 is 13 residues. DNA of the CDR3: TGCGCCAGCAGCCAAGCCCCCCCCTACGAGCAGTACTTC. Protein sequence: CASSQAPPYEQYF.

The chain uses TRBV7-3 and TRBJ2-5; 9 bases match TRBD1. With 2 bases clipped from V and 6 bases from J, the junction kept 13 bases outside the gene matches. The germline V gene encodes CDR1 SGHTA and CDR2 FQGTGA. The CDR3 totals 17 residues. CDR3 residues: CASSLCLPGTGIKTQYF. In DNA, the CDR3 is TGTGCCAGCAGCTTATGTCTTCCCGGGACAGGGATAAAGACCCAGTACTTC.

This clonotype was counted at least ten times. The chain carries TRBV7-8 and TRBJ1-3, with D tentatively TRBD1 (5 bases). CDR3 size: 15 residues. Germline V gene data show CDR1 as SGHVS and CDR2 as FQNEAQ. V lost 5 bases to trimming and J lost 1 base, with 12 bases between them. The CDR3 here is CASSLGWGSGNTIYF. Here the CDR3 DNA reads TGTGCCAGCAGCCTTGGCTGGGGGTCTGGAAACACCATATATTTT.